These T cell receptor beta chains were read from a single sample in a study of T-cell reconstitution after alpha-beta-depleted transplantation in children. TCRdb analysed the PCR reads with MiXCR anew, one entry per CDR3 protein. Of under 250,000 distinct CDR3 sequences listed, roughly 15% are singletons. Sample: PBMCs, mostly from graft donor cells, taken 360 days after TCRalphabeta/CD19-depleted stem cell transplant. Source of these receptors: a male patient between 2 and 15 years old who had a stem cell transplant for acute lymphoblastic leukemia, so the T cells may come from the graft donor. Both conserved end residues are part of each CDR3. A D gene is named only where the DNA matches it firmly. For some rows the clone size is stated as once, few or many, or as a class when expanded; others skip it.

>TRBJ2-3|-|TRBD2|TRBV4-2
TGTGCCAGCACCGCCAAGATTGTAGCGGGGGGCACAGATACGCAGTATTTT
CASTAKIVAGGTDTQYF
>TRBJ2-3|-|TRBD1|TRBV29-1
TGCAGCGTTGTACAGGGGACAGATACGCAGTATTTT
CSVVQGTDTQYF
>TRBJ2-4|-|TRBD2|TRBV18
TGTGCCAGCTCAAGACTAGCGGGGGACCTAGCCAAAAACATTCAGTACTTC
CASSRLAGDLAKNIQYF
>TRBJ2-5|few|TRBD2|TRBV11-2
TGTGCCAGCAGCCCGAGGACGTCAGCTAGCGGGGGCCCGTACCAAGAGACCCAGTACTTC
CASSPRTSASGGPYQETQYF
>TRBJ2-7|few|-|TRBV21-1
TGTGCCAGCGCCCGGACTCCTGGCTACGAGCAGTACTTC
CASARTPGYEQYF
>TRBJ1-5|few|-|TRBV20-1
TGCAGTGCTAGAGATTGGGCACATGGCAATCAGCCCCAGCATTTT
CSARDWAHGNQPQHF
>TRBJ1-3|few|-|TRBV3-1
TGTGCCAGCAGTCGAAGCACAGGGCCCGCATACACCATATATTTT
CASSRSTGPAYTIYF
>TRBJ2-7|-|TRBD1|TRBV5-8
TGTGCCAGCAGCCAGAGACAGGGGCCCTCCCAGCGGCAGTACTTC
CASSQRQGPSQRQYF
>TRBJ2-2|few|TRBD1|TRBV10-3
TGTGCCATCATGGACAGGGGCCAGCGCGGGGAGCTGTTTTTT
CAIMDRGQRGELFF
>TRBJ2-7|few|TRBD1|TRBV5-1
TGCGCCAGCAGCTTGGGTCCCGGGACAGATACCTACGAGCAGTACTTC
CASSLGPGTDTYEQYF
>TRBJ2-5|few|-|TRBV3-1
TGTGCCAGCAGCCGACTCCGGGACCGCCCGGAGACCCAGTACTTC
CASSRLRDRPETQYF
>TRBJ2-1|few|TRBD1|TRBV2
TGTGCCAGCAGTTTTAGGACAGGAATGGACAATGAGCAGTTCTTC
CASSFRTGMDNEQFF
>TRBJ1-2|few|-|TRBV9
TGTGCCAGCAGCGTGGGGGTAGACAGCCACTATGGCTACACCTTC
CASSVGVDSHYGYTF
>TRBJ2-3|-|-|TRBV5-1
TGCGCCAGCAGCGCCGTTGCTGATACGCAGTATTTT
CASSAVADTQYF
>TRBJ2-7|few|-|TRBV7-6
TGTGCCAGCAGCTTTTCTACCTCCTACGAGCAGTACTTC
CASSFSTSYEQYF
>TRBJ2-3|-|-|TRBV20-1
TGCAGTGCAACTACAGATACGCAGTATTTT
CSATTDTQYF
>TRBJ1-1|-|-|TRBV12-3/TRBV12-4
TGTGCCAGCAGTTTAGGAGGGGGGAGAGCTTTCTTT
CASSLGGGRAFF
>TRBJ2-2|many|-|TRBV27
TGTGCCAGCAGCGGCACAGGCAACACCGGGGAGCTGTTTTTT
CASSGTGNTGELFF
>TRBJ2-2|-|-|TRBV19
TGTGCCAGTAGTGCAACACGAGCGAACACCGGGGAGCTGTTTTTT
CASSATRANTGELFF
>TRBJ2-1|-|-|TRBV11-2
TGTGCCAGCAGCTTAGATCCCGCCACTTACAATGAGCAGTTCTTC
CASSLDPATYNEQFF
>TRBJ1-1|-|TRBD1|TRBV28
TGTGCCAGCAGTTCTCGAGGGACAGGGGGCCTCGCTGAAGCTTTCTTT
CASSSRGTGGLAEAFF
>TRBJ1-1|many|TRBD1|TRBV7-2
TGCGCCAGCAGCTTATCAGGGGGCAACACTGAAGCTTTCTTT
CASSLSGGNTEAFF
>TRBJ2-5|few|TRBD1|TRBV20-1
TGCAGTGCTAAACAGGGGGAGACCCAGTACTTC
CSAKQGETQYF
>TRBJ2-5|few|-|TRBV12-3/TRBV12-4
TGTGCCAGCAGTTTGTCGCCAGGGGTGCGGGAGACCCAGTACTTC
CASSLSPGVRETQYF
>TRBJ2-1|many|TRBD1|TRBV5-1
TGCGCCAGCAGCTTACGCCGGGACAGAGTTAGCCATGAGCAGTTCTTC
CASSLRRDRVSHEQFF
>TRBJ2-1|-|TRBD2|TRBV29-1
TGCAGCGTTGAACGGCGGGGGGGCGTCTGGGTCTACAATGAGCAGTTCTTC
CSVERRGGVWVYNEQFF
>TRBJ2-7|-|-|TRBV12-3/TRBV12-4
TGTGCCAGCAGAGAGGACGTAACCTACGAGCAGTACTTC
CASREDVTYEQYF
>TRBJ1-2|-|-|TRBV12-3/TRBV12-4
TGTGCCAGCAGTTTAGGGGCCCGAGTCTATGGCTACACCTTC
CASSLGARVYGYTF
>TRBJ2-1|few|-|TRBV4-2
TGTGCCAGCAGCCAAGCCTACAGGGATCGAAATGAGCAGTTCTTC
CASSQAYRDRNEQFF
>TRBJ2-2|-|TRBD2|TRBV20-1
TGCAGTGCTAGAGCTCCGGGACTAGAATACACCGGGGAGCTGTTTTTT
CSARAPGLEYTGELFF
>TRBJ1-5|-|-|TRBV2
TGTGCCAGCAGTCAAGGAAGGGGCCAACAGCCCCAGCATTTT
CASSQGRGQQPQHF
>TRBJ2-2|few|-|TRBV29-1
TGCAGCGTTGCGGGTGCACAGAACACCGGGGAGCTGTTTTTT
CSVAGAQNTGELFF
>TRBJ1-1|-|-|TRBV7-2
TGTGCCAGCAGCTTAGCGAGTAGGGTGGAGACCACTGAAGCTTTCTTT
CASSLASRVETTEAFF
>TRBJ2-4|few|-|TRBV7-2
TGTGCCAGCAGCTTAGACAAAAACATTCAGTACTTC
CASSLDKNIQYF
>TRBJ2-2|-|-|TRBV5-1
TGCGCCAGCAGCCTGGTCCCCGGGACCCACACCGGGGAGCTGTTTTTT
CASSLVPGTHTGELFF
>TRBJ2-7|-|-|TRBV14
TGTGCCAGCAGCCAAGGTTTTCCGCGTCTAGGTGACCTCTCCTACGGGCAGTACTTC
CASSQGFPRLGDLSYGQYF
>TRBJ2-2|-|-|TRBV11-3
TGTGCCAGCAGCAAAGAAGGGGCGGCCGGGGAGCTGTTTTTT
CASSKEGAAGELFF
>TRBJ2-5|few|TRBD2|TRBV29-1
TGCAGCGGAGGGGCCGGGACTAGCGGGTTTCAGACCCAGTACTTC
CSGGAGTSGFQTQYF
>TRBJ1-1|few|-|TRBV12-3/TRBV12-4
TGTGCCTGCTCAGGGTGGGCCTCGGCCCCTGAAGCTTTCTTT
CACSGWASAPEAFF
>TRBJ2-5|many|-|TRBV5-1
TGCGCCAGCAGCAATCCGCCGGGGAGAGGAATGAAGACCCAGTACTTC
CASSNPPGRGMKTQYF
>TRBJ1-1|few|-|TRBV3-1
TGTGCCAGCAGCCAAGGGTCCCTCGCAGGGATGAACACTGAAGCTTTCTTT
CASSQGSLAGMNTEAFF
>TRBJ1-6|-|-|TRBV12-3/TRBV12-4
TGTGCCAGCAGGGGACACGCCGGCGTTAATTCACCCCTCCACTTT
CASRGHAGVNSPLHF
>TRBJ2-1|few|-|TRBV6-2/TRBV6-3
TGTGCCAGTCTCGGCGCGCCGTCCTACAATGAGCAGTTCTTC
CASLGAPSYNEQFF
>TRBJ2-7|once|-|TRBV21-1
TGTGCCAGCAGCAAAGAAGTAGCAGACCCCTATGAGCAGTACTTC
CASSKEVADPYEQYF
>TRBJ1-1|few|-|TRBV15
TGTGCCACCAGCAGTCTGTACGGCGGAGAAGCTTTCTTT
CATSSLYGGEAFF
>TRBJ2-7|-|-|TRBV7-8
TGTGCCAGCAGCGCGTCCAGGCTTCCCTCCTACGAGCAGTACTTC
CASSASRLPSYEQYF
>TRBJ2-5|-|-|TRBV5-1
TGCGCCAGCAGCTTGGCAACACCCCAAGAGACCCAGTACTTC
CASSLATPQETQYF
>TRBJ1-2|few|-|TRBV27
TGTGCCAGCAGTTTAGTAGATTCTAACTATGGCTACACCTTC
CASSLVDSNYGYTF
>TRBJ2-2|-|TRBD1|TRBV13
TGTGCCAGCAGCTTAGCCCGACGGGACAGGGGCGTTATGACCGGGGAGCTGTTTTTT
CASSLARRDRGVMTGELFF
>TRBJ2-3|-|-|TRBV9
TGTGCCAGCAGCGTAGCTACTGGACAGACAACCATCACAGATACGCAGTATTTT
CASSVATGQTTITDTQYF
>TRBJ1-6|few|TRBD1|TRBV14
TGTGCCAGCAGCCAAGTAGGGGGACAGGGCCCCCTCCACTTT
CASSQVGGQGPLHF
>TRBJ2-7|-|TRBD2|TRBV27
TGTGCCAGCAGTCCCCCGGGACTAGTCGACGAGCAGTACTTC
CASSPPGLVDEQYF
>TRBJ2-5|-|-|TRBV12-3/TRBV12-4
TGTGCCAGCAGCCCTTGGGCCGGGGAGACCCAGTACTTC
CASSPWAGETQYF
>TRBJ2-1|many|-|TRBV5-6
TGTGCCAGCAGCCAAATGCCCATTTTTGGCAGGAAAGTCGACAATGAGCAGTTCTTC
CASSQMPIFGRKVDNEQFF
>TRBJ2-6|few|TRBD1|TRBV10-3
TGTGCCATCATGGGGACAGGGAGTTCTGGGGCCAACGTCCTGACTTTC
CAIMGTGSSGANVLTF
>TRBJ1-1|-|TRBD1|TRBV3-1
TGTGCCAGCAGCCAAAATACCGGGACAGGGGCCACTGAAGTTTTCTTT
CASSQNTGTGATEVFF
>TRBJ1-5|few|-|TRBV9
TGTGCCAGCAGCAGCGGCGGATTCAGCGGCAATCAGCCCCAGCATTTT
CASSSGGFSGNQPQHF
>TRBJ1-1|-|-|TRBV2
TGTGCCAGCAGTGAAAGGCTCAGACAGAACACTGAAGCTTTCTTT
CASSERLRQNTEAFF
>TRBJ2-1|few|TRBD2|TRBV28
TGTGCCAGCAGTTTAACTAGCGGGGGGGGTGAGCAGTTCTTC
CASSLTSGGGEQFF